These 12 T cell receptor beta chains were sequenced from one sample in a study of control samples from healthy donors and cancer patients. Profiling relied on immunoSEQ multiplex PCR, and the TCRdb table lists in-frame clones only, not all of them. The table records 190,000 or so clones, 85% to 95% of them present only once. Sequenced sample: blood. The receptors were sampled from a young man in good health.

This chain uses TRBV7-2 with TRBJ1-1, with D uncertain. CDR1 SGHTA and CDR2 FQGNSA come from the germline V gene. Trimming stripped 2 bases from V and 1 base from J, with 5 bases between. This CDR3 contains 13 residues. The CDR3 reads CASSLRGNTEAFF. CDR3 DNA: TGTGCCAGCAGCTTAAGAGGGAACACTGAAGCTTTCTTT.

The rearrangement joins TRBV5-8 to TRBJ2-3; a weak D match, TRBD2 (6 bases). Germline V gene lookup returns CDR1 SGHTS and CDR2 YDEGEE. Trimming took 4 bases from V and 2 from J, leaving 20 bases between them. CDR3 length equals 17 residues. This CDR3 reads CASSAVPGAGLTDTQYF. The CDR3 nucleotides are TGTGCCAGCAGCGCGGTCCCGGGAGCAGGCCTCACAGATACGCAGTATTTT. The full variable domain, completed using reference TRBV5-8 and TRBJ2-3, is EAGVTQSPTHLIKTRGQQATLRCSPISGHTSVYWYQQALGLGLQFLLWYDEGEERNRGNFPPRFSGRQFPNYSSELNVNALELEDSALYLCASSAVPGAGLTDTQYFGPGTRLTVL.

CDR3: CASSFTGTGINEQFF. The CDR3 bases are TGTGCCAGCAGCTTTACCGGGACAGGGATCAATGAGCAGTTCTTC. This chain uses TRBV7-3 with TRBJ2-1, with TRBD1 matching over 9 bases. Germline V gene lookup returns CDR1 SGHTA and CDR2 FQGTGA. The CDR3 runs 15 residues. The ends lost 3 bases at V and 6 bases at J; junction bases unmatched: 6.

V usage is TRBV20-1 and J usage is TRBJ1-4; 8 positions match TRBD1. This CDR3 spans 15 amino acids. Germline values: CDR1 DFQATT, CDR2 SNEGSKA (reference sequence). The ends lost 3 bases at V and 7 bases at J; junction bases unmatched: 10. The DNA for the CDR3 is TGCAGTGCTAGTTTGGCAGGGGGCCCCGGTGAAAAACTGTTTTTT. Amino acid sequence: CSASLAGGPGEKLFF.

The chain joins TRBV6-1 to TRBJ1-2, with 7 bases fitting TRBD1. J gave up 3 bases and V 1 base, and 5 bases lay outside the gene matches. The length of the CDR3 is 15 residues. Per the germline V gene, CDR1 is MNHNS and CDR2 is SASEGT. CDR3 sequence: CASSEGAGGYYGYTF. For the CDR3, the DNA is TGTGCCAGCAGTGAAGGGGCAGGGGGGTACTATGGCTACACCTTC.

V and J are TRBV18 and TRBJ1-1; D gene ambiguous. Trimming removed 1 base at V and 11 bases at J, with 14 bases between. The length of the CDR3 is 13 residues. Germline V lookup: CDR1 KGHSH, CDR2 LQKENI. The CDR3 here is CASSPQGTREAFF. Here the CDR3 DNA reads TGTGCCAGCTCACCACAGGGTACTCGGGAGGCTTTCTTT.

The chain employs TRBV5-1 and TRBJ1-2, with TRBD1 as a possible D gene (6 bases). The CDR3 has 13 amino acids. Between the trimmed V and J ends, which lost 3 bases and 13 bases, there was a span of 19 bases. Looked up from germline, CDR1 is SGHRS and CDR2 is YFSETQ. Written as DNA, the CDR3 is TGCGCCAGCAGCTCATCGGACAGCCAAGCACGCACCTTC. It translates to CASSSSDSQARTF.

CDR3 loop: CASSVLQGKYGYTF. In DNA, the CDR3 is TGTGCCAGTAGTGTCTTACAGGGTAAGTATGGCTACACCTTC. V and J are TRBV19 and TRBJ1-2; TRBD1 is a possible D gene (6 bases). Germline V CDR1 and CDR2: LNHDA, SQIVND (reference sequence). Trimming took off 5 bases at V and 5 bases at J, with 15 bases between the two ends. This CDR3 region has 14 residues.

This chain joins TRBV3-1 (or the pseudogene TRBV3-2) and TRBJ2-5; weak D call: TRBD2 (6 bases). This CDR3 has 16 amino acids. Germline V gene sequence: CDR1 LGHDT, CDR2 YNNKEL (reference sequence). V lost 0 bases and J 1 base, leaving 12 bases between the germline ends. CDR3 in DNA: TGTGCCAGCAGCCAAGATCCTCCGGGACTCCAAGAGACCCAGTACTTC. Encoded protein: CASSQDPPGLQETQYF.

The V call is TRBV2, the J call TRBJ1-2; TRBD1 matches 8 bases. The CDR3 runs to 16 residues. With 7 bases clipped from V and 9 bases from J, the junction kept 19 bases outside the gene matches. CDR1 is SNHLY and CDR2 is FYNNEI in the germline V gene. This CDR3 reads CASTESGQGGLYRYTF. CDR3 nucleotides: TGTGCCAGCACCGAATCCGGACAGGGAGGGCTTTATCGCTACACCTTC.

This rearrangement joins TRBV18 to TRBJ1-5; TRBD1 matches at 8 bases. The germline V gene encodes CDR1 KGHSH and CDR2 LQKENI. This CDR3 is 15 amino acids long. V was clipped by 3 bases and J by 6 bases; unmatched bases: 7. CDR3 in DNA: TGTGCCAGCTCACCCGGACAGGGACTTATTCAGCCCCAGCATTTT. This gives the protein CASSPGQGLIQPQHF.

This chain joins TRBV15 and TRBJ1-1; D is unresolved. Trimming shortened V by 3 bases and J by 0 bases, and 8 bases separated the two germline ends. The CDR3 totals 14 residues. CDR1 LNHNV and CDR2 YYDKDF come from the germline V gene (reference sequence). The CDR3 loop is CATSRSFMNTEAFF. CDR3 bases: TGTGCCACCAGCAGGAGTTTCATGAACACTGAAGCTTTCTTT.